The 5 T cell receptor beta chains listed next were all sequenced from one sample in a study of CD8 T cells in ankylosing spondylitis. TCRdb redid the calling of the 5' RACE reads with MiXCR, one entry per CDR3 protein. The table has about 250,000 distinct CDR3 sequences, over 30% seen once. Sequenced sample: blood, either unsorted or a sorted T cell fraction (not recorded which). These receptors all stem from a male donor with ankylosing spondylitis or in good health (not recorded which).

The chain is built from TRBV7-6 and TRBJ1-2; weak D call: TRBD1 (5 bases). The V and J ends lost 2 bases and 3 bases respectively, with 7 bases between them. The germline V gene encodes CDR1 SGHVS and CDR2 FNYEAQ. The CDR3 has 13 residues. CDR3: CASSLLGDYGYTF. As DNA, the CDR3 is TGTGCCAGCAGCTTATTAGGGGACTATGGCTACACCTTC.

V gene TRBV7-8 combines with J gene TRBJ2-6; 8 bases line up with TRBD1. Trimming cost V 2 bases and J 4 bases; bases outside gene matches: 7. Germline CDR1 reads SGHVS; CDR2 reads FQNEAQ. The CDR3 is 17 residues long. CDR3 sequence reads: CASSLKRQGPGANVLTF. The CDR3 bases are TGTGCCAGCAGCTTAAAACGACAGGGGCCCGGGGCCAACGTCCTGACTTTC.

This chain joins TRBV7-3 and TRBJ2-5, with D perhaps matching TRBD1 or TRBD2 (5 bases each). Germline CDR1 SGHTA, CDR2 FQGTGA. This CDR3 has 15 residues. The V gene lost 5 bases and the J gene lost 1 base, with 14 bases spanning the gap. The CDR3 nucleotides are TGTGCCAGCAGCCCCCCCGGGACGCGCCAAGAGACCCAGTACTTC. Its translation is CASSPPGTRQETQYF. Supplemented by reference TRBV7-3 and TRBJ2-5, the full variable domain reads GAGVSQTPSNKVTEKGKYVELRCDPISGHTALYWYRQSLGQGPEFLIYFQGTGAADDSGLPNDRFFAVRPEGSVSTLKIQRTERGDSAVYLCASSPPGTRQETQYFGPGTRLLVL.

This rearrangement joins TRBV5-6 to TRBJ2-7; no clear D. Trimming removed 0 bases from V and 0 bases from J, with 10 bases in between. The CDR3 has 15 residues. CDR1 and CDR2 (germline): SGHDT, YYEEEE. The CDR3: CASSLGPWSSYEQYF. The CDR3 nucleotides are TGTGCCAGCAGCTTGGGACCGTGGAGCTCCTACGAGCAGTACTTC.

The rearrangement joins TRBV20-1 to TRBJ1-2, with 7 bases matching TRBD1. Losses at the gene ends were 1 base for V and 8 bases for J; bases not matched to a gene: 1. Germline CDR1 reads DFQATT; CDR2 reads SNEGSKA (reference sequence). The CDR3 extends over 11 amino acids. CDR3 DNA: TGCAGTGCTAGAGTGGGACAGGGCTACACCTTC. The encoded protein is CSARVGQGYTF.